The 10 T cell receptor beta chains below all came from one sample that was sequenced in a study of shared clonotypes between healthy human individuals. Clones were read by immunoSEQ multiplex PCR, and TCRdb kept only the in-frame ones, dropping some. The profile covers approximately 2.5 million clones, with roughly 93% appearing a single time and approximately 0.35% taken by the ten largest. Sequencing was done on a sample of naive CD4+ T cells from PBMCs. Subset here: CD45RA+ positively selected. Receptors originate from a man in his late teens or twenties in good health. Some clones in this sample may be carry-over from other donors' samples.

This chain links TRBV2 with TRBJ2-3, with D unresolved. V lost 8 bases to trimming and J lost 1 base, with 13 bases between them. Per germline, CDR1 SNHLY and CDR2 FYNNEI. The CDR3 is made up of 14 amino acids. As DNA, the CDR3 is TGTGCCAGCTCACAATACTCTGGCACAGATACGCAGTATTTT. Its translation: CASSQYSGTDTQYF.

V usage is TRBV9 and J usage is TRBJ2-4; no reliable D call. Germline assignment: CDR1 SGDLS and CDR2 YYNGEE. CDR3 length equals 15 residues. Trimming stripped 0 bases from V and 2 bases from J, with 9 bases between. CDR3 region: CASSVDAASKNIQYF. The CDR3 DNA reads TGTGCCAGCAGCGTAGACGCGGCGTCCAAAAACATTCAGTACTTC.

The chain carries TRBV10-1 and TRBJ2-2, with 11 bases fitting TRBD1. CDR1 is WNHNN, CDR2 SYGVQD, per germline (reference sequence). CDR3 length: 15 amino acids. After removal of 6 bases from V and 3 bases from J, the junction contained 3 bases not matched to a gene. The CDR3 DNA reads TGCGCCAGCAGCCCGGGACAGGGGGACACCGGGGAGCTGTTTTTT. Amino acids: CASSPGQGDTGELFF.

The CDR3 spells CASSQGQPSYNEQFF. DNA of the CDR3: TGTGCCAGCAGTCAAGGACAGCCCTCCTACAATGAGCAGTTCTTC. V usage is TRBV28 and J usage is TRBJ2-1; D perhaps matches TRBD1 (6 bases). CDR1 is MDHEN, CDR2 SYDVKM, per germline. CDR3 size: 15 residues. V was shortened by 5 bases and J by 0 bases, with 11 bases between the two germline ends. Together with reference TRBV28 and TRBJ2-1, the CDR3 gives the full variable domain: DVKVTQSSRYLVKRTGEKVFLECVQDMDHENMFWYRQDPGLGLRLIYFSYDVKMKEKGDIPEGYSVSREKKERFSLILESASTNQTSMYLCASSQGQPSYNEQFFGPGTRLTVL.

In this sample, this clone turned up once. The chain links TRBV6-1 to TRBJ1-2, with a weak D call TRBD1 (6 bases). Germline CDR1 and CDR2: MNHNS and SASEGT. The CDR3 totals 14 residues. The ends were cut back, 10 bases at V and 5 bases at J, with 20 bases in the middle. The CDR3 here is CATCRGGGLYGYTF. The DNA for the CDR3 is TGTGCCACCTGCCGCGGGGGGGGCCTTTATGGCTACACCTTC.

This clone was detected only a few times. The chain has TRBV29-1 and TRBJ1-2, with unresolved D. This CDR3 contains 9 residues. Trimming shortened V by 5 bases and J by 2 bases, and 0 bases separated the two germline ends. CDR1 and CDR2 from the germline V gene are SQVTM and ANQGSEA. CDR3 sequence: CSVNYGYTF. For the CDR3, the DNA is TGCAGCGTTAACTATGGCTACACCTTC.

The rearrangement links TRBV28 to TRBJ1-4; D gene unclear. The CDR3 length is 15 residues. Trimming cost V 2 bases and J 4 bases, with 11 bases left between them. Germline lookup yields CDR1 MDHEN and CDR2 SYDVKM. This CDR3 is CASSLGGQHNEKLFF. The CDR3 DNA is TGTGCCAGCAGTTTAGGAGGGCAGCATAATGAAAAACTGTTTTTT.

This clone has just one count. The chain joins TRBV28 to TRBJ1-4; 7 positions match TRBD1. CDR3 length: 17 amino acids. V was pared by 7 bases and J by 4 bases, with 15 bases of the junction left unmatched. CDR1 and CDR2 (germline): MDHEN, SYDVKM. The CDR3 DNA sequence: TGTGCCAGCAAAAGTCAAGCGCTAGGGGGCCATAATGAAAAACTGTTTTTT. Translated: CASKSQALGGHNEKLFF.

This chain uses TRBV6-5 with TRBJ2-1; TRBD1 matches 9 bases. This CDR3 has 14 amino acids. Germline CDR1 MNHEY, CDR2 SVGAGI. The V and J ends lost 5 bases and 7 bases, in that order; junction bases with no gene match: 6. The CDR3 is CASSVQGAWNEQFF. CDR3 sequence (DNA): TGTGCCAGCAGTGTACAGGGGGCATGGAATGAGCAGTTCTTC.

The chain links TRBV7-3 to TRBJ2-1; D not certain. Germline V CDR1 and CDR2: SGHTA, FQGTGA. CDR3 length: 16 amino acids. V lost 5 bases and J lost 4, with 18 bases in between. CDR3 amino acids: CASSVQPNKPYNEQFF. CDR3 nucleotides: TGTGCCAGCAGCGTACAACCGAACAAACCATACAATGAGCAGTTCTTC.